The following is a T cell receptor (beta chain) sequence with its context. This clonotype was detected many times. The clone's antigen remains unknown. Base qualities are not provided; no much larger clone lies one nucleotide away. Amplification of TCR beta CDR3 regions was carried out from RNA transcripts. For the first round of RT-PCR on the TCR CDR3, the HTBI primer set was used together with the Qiagen OneStep RT-PCR kit. A second multiplex PCR round built the libraries, followed by size selection and purification. Paired-end sequencing of the libraries was performed with 100 bp reads on an Illumina HiSeq2000. For the original study's pipeline: Raw data were processed with SOAPnuke, discarding reads with adapters, uncalled bases, mean Phred below 15, or no exact constant-primer or identifier match. High-quality paired reads were merged using COPE v1.2.5, and each unique nucleotide sequence was defined as a clonotype. Clonotypes were aligned to IMGT TRBV, TRBD and TRBJ reference segments using MiTCR v1.1. Analysis was restricted to V-J combinations with a frequency above 0.0001, which covered over 98% of repertoires. The TCS score was defined as the ratio of F50 (clonal expansion) to E x V (chaos), calculated using BLOSUM62-based TCRdist between CDR3 peptides within each V-J. Welch's t-statistics and random forest reduced approximately 520 V-J features to 10 to 15, which were used in a naive Bayes classifier (R e1071). TCRdb reanalyzed the raw reads on its own, using fastp at Q25 for trimming and MiXCR for clone calling, and kept in-frame beta chains. Each record represents a unique CDR3 protein, reported with the most common genes and DNA among its rows. TCRdb, not the authors, supplied the V and J calls. The sample yields around 700,000 distinct CDR3 sequences; around 19% were counted once. The ten largest account for roughly a sixth of the sample.

Hyperthyroidism patients were newly diagnosed, with disease duration under 2 months, and aged 18 to 65 years. Exclusion was applied to patients with uncontrolled infections, other autoimmune diseases, pregnancy or lactation. Diagnoses were established on the basis of clinical symptoms, serum thyroxine and TRAb, thyroid ultrasound, and orbital computed tomography. Blood from progressor patients was drawn when they were first diagnosed with hyperthyroidism, before any ophthalmopathy symptoms appeared. PBMCs were isolated from 7.5 to 10 ml of fresh peripheral blood by Ficoll-Paque density gradient centrifugation. Progressor patients were defined as those initially diagnosed with Graves' hyperthyroidism in whom ophthalmopathy developed during follow-up. Trizol reagent was used to extract total RNA, and RNA quality was then checked on an Agilent 2100 Bioanalyzer. The sample originates from a study of T cells in Graves' hyperthyroidism and ophthalmopathy (dated by TCRdb to the late 2010s). Some background on the complete study: Peripheral blood was collected at initial diagnosis, before any treatment. TCR V-J signatures able to tell the groups apart were searched for in a discovery cohort of approximately 95 patients, of whom 43 had Graves' ophthalmopathy and some 60 had stable Graves' hyperthyroidism. Prospective prediction of ophthalmopathy was tested in an independent validation cohort consisting of 18 to 20 hyperthyroidism patients and approximately 16 patients who later progressed to ophthalmopathy. The 75 to 100 discovery patients were randomly split 7:3 into training and test sets. The study also compared thyroid tissue and blood T-cell repertoires from several Graves' hyperthyroidism patients. Following sampling, methimazole starting at 30 mg daily was given to hyperthyroidism patients, and high-dose intravenous methylprednisolone was given to ophthalmopathy patients. TCR Vbeta CDR3 sequencing of 120 to 150 peripheral blood samples (approximately 44 ophthalmopathy, around 80 hyperthyroidism and some 17 progressor patients) is reported in the paper. The study at large found these results: Most expanded thyroid clonotypes (frequency above 0.001) were also found in blood, which suggests that blood repertoires may mirror thyroid immune responses. Sample size was not statistically predetermined, and investigators were not blinded to group allocation. In validation, the model predicted progression to ophthalmopathy with around 71% sensitivity and 72% to 85% specificity, a median of about 6.7 months before onset. Ophthalmopathy was separated from stable hyperthyroidism by a 13 V-J signature model, with approximately 89% sensitivity and about 81% specificity obtained in cross-validation and 80%/75% obtained in testing.

The CDR3 starts with the cysteine, ends with the phenylalanine, and has 16 residues. Only the CDR3 DNA stays, 48 bases, in frame from base 1. The V end gives up 3 bases and the J end 4 bases, leaving 10 bases in the junction not matched to a gene. Sequences KGHSH (CDR1) and LQKENI (CDR2) are obtained from the germline V gene. Sequenced sample: blood. This receptor was obtained from a woman between 50 and 59 years old with Graves' hyperthyroidism that later progressed to Graves' ophthalmopathy. The chain uses TRBV18 and TRBJ2-5; 8 nucleotides in the junction match TRBD1. The CDR3 here reads CASSPWTGKSGETQYF. DNA sequence: TGTGCCAGCTCACCCTGGACAGGGAAGAGTGGAGAGACCCAGTACTTC.